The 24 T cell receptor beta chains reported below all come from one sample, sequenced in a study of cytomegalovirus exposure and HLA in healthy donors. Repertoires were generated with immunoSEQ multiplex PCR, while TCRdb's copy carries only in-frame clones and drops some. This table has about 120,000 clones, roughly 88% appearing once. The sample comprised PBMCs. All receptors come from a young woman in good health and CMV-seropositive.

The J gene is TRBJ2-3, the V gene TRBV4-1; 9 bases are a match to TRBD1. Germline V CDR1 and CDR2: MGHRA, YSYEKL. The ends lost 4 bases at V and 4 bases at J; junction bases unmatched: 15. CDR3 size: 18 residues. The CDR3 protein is CASSPSKYRGPWSDTQYF. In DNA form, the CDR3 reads TGCGCCAGCAGCCCGTCAAAATACAGGGGGCCCTGGTCAGATACGCAGTATTTT.

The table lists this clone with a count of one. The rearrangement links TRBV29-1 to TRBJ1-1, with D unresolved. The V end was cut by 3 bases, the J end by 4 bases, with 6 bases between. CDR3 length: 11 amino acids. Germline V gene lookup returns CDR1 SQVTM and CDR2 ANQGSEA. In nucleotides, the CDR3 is TGCAGCGTTGATCCCGGCACTGAAGCTTTCTTT. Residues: CSVDPGTEAFF.

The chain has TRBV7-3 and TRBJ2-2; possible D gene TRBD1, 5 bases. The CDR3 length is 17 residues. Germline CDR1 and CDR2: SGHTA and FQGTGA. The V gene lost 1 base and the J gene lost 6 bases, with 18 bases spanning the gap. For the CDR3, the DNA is TGTGCCAGCAGCTTAAAGCCAGGGCCTGGGATGGCCGGGGAGCTGTTTTTT. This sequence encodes CASSLKPGPGMAGELFF.

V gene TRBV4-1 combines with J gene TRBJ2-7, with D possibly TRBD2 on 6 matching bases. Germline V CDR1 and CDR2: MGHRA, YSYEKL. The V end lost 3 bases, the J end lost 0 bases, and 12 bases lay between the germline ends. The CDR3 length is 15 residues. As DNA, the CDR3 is TGCGCCAGCAGCCACCGTCTGGGGGGCTCCTACGAGCAGTACTTC. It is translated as CASSHRLGGSYEQYF.

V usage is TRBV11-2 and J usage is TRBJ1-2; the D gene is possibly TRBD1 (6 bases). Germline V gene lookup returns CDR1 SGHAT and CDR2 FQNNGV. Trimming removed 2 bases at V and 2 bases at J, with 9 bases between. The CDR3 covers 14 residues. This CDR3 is CASSLHRANYGYTF. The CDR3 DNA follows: TGTGCCAGCAGCTTACACAGGGCCAACTATGGCTACACCTTC. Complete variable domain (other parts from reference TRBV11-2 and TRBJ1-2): EAGVAQSPRYKIIEKRQSVAFWCNPISGHATLYWYQQILGQGPKLLIQFQNNGVVDDSQLPKDRFSAERLKGVDSTLKIQPAKLEDSAVYLCASSLHRANYGYTFGSGTRLTVV.

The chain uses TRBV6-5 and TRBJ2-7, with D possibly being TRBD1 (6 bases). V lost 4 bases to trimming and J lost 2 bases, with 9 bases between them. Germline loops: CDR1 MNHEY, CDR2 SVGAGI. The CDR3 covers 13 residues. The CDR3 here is CASSSGATYEQYF. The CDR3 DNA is TGTGCCAGCAGTTCAGGGGCCACCTACGAGCAGTACTTC.

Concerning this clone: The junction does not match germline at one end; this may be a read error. The CDR3 region is CASSPNRDNEQFF. CDR3 coding DNA: TGTGCTAGCAGCCCGAACAGGGACAATGAGCAGTTCTTC. This chain connects TRBV7-7 to TRBJ2-1; D is possibly TRBD1 (6 bases). In germline, CDR1 is SSHAT, CDR2 FNYEAQ (reference sequence). This CDR3 spans 13 amino acids.

The CDR3 nucleotides are TGCGCCAGCAGCTTGGGACAGGGGATCTCTGGGGCCAACGTCCTGACTTTC. Its protein is CASSLGQGISGANVLTF. This sequence joins TRBV5-1 and TRBJ2-6; 8 bases map to TRBD1. CDR1 and CDR2 from the germline V gene are SGHRS and YFSETQ. The V gene end was trimmed by 0 bases and the J gene end by 0 bases; junction bases not matched to a gene: 2. The CDR3 runs 17 residues. The full variable domain, completed using reference TRBV5-1 and TRBJ2-6, is KAGVTQTPRYLIKTRGQQVTLSCSPISGHRSVSWYQQTPGQGLQFLFEYFSETQRNKGNFPGRFSGRQFSNSRSEMNVSTLELGDSALYLCASSLGQGISGANVLTFGAGSRLTVL.

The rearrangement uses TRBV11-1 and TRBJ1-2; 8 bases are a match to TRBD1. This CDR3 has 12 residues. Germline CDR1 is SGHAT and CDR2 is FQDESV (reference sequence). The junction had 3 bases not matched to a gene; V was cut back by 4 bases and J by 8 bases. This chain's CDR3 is CASSSGQVGYTF. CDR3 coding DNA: TGTGCCAGCAGCTCGGGACAGGTGGGCTACACCTTC.

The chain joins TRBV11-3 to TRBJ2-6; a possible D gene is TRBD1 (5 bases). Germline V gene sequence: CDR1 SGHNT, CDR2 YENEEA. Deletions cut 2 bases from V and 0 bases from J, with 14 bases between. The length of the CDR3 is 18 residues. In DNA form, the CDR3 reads TGTGCCAGCAGCTTACGACAGAAAATCCCCTCTGGGGCCAACGTCCTGACTTTC. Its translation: CASSLRQKIPSGANVLTF.

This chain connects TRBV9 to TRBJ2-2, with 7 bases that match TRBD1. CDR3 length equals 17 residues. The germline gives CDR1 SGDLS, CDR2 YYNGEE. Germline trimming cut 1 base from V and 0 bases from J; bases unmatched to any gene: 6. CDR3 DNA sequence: TGTGCCAGCAGCGTAACTTCCAGGGGGTCGAACACCGGGGAGCTGTTTTTT. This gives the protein CASSVTSRGSNTGELFF.

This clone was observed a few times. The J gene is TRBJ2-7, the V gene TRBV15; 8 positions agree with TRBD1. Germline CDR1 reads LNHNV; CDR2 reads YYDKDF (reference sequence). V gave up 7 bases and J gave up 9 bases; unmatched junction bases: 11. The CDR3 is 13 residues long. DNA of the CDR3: TGTGCCACCACCCTCTCCGCAGGGGGCGTGCAGTACTTC. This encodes CATTLSAGGVQYF.

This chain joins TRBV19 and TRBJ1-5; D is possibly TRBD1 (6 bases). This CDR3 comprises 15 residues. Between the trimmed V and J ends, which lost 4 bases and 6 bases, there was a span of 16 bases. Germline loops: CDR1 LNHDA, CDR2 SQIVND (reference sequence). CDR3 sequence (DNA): TGTGCCAGTAGTAAGACAGGACTGGGGGCTCAGCCCCAGCATTTT. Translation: CASSKTGLGAQPQHF.

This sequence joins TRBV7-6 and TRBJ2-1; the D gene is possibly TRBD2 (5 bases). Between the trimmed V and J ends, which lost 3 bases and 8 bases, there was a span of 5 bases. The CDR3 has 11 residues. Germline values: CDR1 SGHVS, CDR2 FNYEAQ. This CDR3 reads CASSLGDEQFF. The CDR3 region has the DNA TGTGCCAGCAGCTTGGGAGATGAGCAGTTCTTC.

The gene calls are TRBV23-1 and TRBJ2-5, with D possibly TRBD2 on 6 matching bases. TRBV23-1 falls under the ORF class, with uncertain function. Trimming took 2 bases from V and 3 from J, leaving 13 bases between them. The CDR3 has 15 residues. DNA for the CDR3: TGCGCCAGCAGTCAACAGAGGACGGGGGAAGAGACCCAGTACTTC. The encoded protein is CASSQQRTGEETQYF.

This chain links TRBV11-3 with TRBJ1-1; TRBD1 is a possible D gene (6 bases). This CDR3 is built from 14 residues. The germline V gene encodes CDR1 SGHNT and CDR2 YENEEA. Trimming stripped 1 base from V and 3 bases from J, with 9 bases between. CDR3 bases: TGTGCCAGCAGCTTAGGCAGGGGAGACACTGAAGCTTTCTTT. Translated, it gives CASSLGRGDTEAFF.

CDR3 region: CASSQGIATSTDTQYF. CDR3 DNA sequence: TGTGCCAGCAGCCAAGGGATAGCGACTAGCACAGATACGCAGTATTTT. This chain joins TRBV4-2 and TRBJ2-3; D is possibly TRBD2 (5 bases). Trimming removed 1 base from V and 0 bases from J, with 11 bases in between. The CDR3 totals 16 residues. Germline V gene data show CDR1 as LGHNA and CDR2 as YNFKEQ.

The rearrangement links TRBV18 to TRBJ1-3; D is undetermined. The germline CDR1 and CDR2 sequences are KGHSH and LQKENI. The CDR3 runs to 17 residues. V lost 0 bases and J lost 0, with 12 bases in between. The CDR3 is CASSPPPSVTSGNTIYF. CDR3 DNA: TGTGCCAGCTCACCACCTCCCTCAGTTACCTCTGGAAACACCATATATTTT.

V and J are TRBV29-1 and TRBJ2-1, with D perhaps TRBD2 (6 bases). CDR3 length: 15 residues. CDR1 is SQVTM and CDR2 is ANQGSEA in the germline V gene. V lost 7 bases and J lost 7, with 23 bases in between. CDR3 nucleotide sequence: TGCAGCGCCCTTGGCGGGACCCACCAAGGGAATGAGCAGTTCTTC. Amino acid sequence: CSALGGTHQGNEQFF.

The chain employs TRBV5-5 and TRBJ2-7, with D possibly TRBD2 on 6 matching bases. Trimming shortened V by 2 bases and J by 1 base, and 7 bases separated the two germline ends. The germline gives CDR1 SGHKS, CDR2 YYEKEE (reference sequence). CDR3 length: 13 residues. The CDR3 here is CASSFGTSYEQYF. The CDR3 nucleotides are TGTGCCAGCAGCTTTGGGACTTCCTACGAGCAGTACTTC.

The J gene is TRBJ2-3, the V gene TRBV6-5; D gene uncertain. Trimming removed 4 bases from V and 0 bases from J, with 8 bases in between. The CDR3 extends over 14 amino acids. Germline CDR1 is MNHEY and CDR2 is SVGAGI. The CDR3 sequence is CASSSPSSTDTQYF. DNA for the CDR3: TGTGCCAGCAGTTCCCCTAGTAGCACAGATACGCAGTATTTT.

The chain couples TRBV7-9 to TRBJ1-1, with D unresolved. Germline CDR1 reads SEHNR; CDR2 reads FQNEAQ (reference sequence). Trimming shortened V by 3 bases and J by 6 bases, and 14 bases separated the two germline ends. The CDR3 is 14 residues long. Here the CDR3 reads CASSFEGVGAEAFF. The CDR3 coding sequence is TGTGCCAGCAGCTTCGAGGGAGTCGGGGCTGAAGCTTTCTTT. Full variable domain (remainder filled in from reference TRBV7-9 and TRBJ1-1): DTGVSQNPRHKITKRGQNVTFRCDPISEHNRLYWYRQTLGQGPEFLTYFQNEAQLEKSRLLSDRFSAERPKGSFSTLEIQRTEQGDSAMYLCASSFEGVGAEAFFGQGTRLTVV.

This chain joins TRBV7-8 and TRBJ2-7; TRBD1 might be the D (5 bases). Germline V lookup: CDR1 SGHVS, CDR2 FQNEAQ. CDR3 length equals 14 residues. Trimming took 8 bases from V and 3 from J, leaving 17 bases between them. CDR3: CASRGAQEYYEQYF. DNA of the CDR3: TGTGCCAGCCGTGGGGCCCAGGAATACTACGAGCAGTACTTC.

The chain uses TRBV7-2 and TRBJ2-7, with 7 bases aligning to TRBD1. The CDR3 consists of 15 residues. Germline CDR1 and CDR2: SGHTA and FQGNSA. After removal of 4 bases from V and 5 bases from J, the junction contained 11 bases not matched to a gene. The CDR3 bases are TGTGCCAGCAGCTCAACCGGGACAGTATCCCACGAGCAGTACTTC. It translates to CASSSTGTVSHEQYF.